This is a list of T cell receptor beta chains from one sample in a study of blood T cell repertoires in COVID-19. Sequenced by immunoSEQ multiplex PCR; TCRdb stores in-frame clones only, minus some. Of under 150,000 clones listed, 84% are singletons. Sequences were obtained from PBMCs or T cells enriched from blood (not recorded which). The receptors were gathered from a man aged 45 to 65 in a cohort exposed to, infected with or recovered from COVID-19 (not recorded which). The CDR3 runs from the conserved cysteine through the conserved F or W. The D gene is left open where the match is weak. Only part of the rows carry a size: once, few, many, or a class if the clone is expanded.

D: TRBD2
J: TRBJ2-1
size: NA
V: TRBV9
CDR3: CASSVGGEGNEQFF
DNA: TGTGCCAGCAGCGTAGGTGGGGAGGGCAATGAGCAGTTCTTC

D: TRBD1
J: TRBJ2-7
size: NA
V: TRBV10-3
CDR3: CAISDPGQGYEQYF
DNA: TGTGCCATCAGCGATCCGGGACAGGGCTACGAGCAGTACTTC

D: NA
J: TRBJ2-7
size: many
V: TRBV4-3
CDR3: CASSQDLGLRMFEQYF
DNA: TGCGCCAGCAGCCAAGATTTGGGACTGCGAATGTTCGAGCAGTACTTC

D: TRBD1
J: TRBJ1-1
size: few
V: TRBV18
CDR3: CASSPGTGRVNTEAFF
DNA: TGTGCCAGCTCACCAGGGACAGGGAGAGTGAACACTGAAGCTTTCTTT

D: NA
J: TRBJ1-2
size: NA
V: TRBV7-2
CDR3: CASSGQYYGYTF
DNA: TGTGCCAGCAGCGGACAGTACTATGGCTACACCTTC

D: TRBD1
J: TRBJ1-6
size: NA
V: TRBV18
CDR3: CASSPYSDREFSPLHF
DNA: TGTGCCAGCTCACCGTACTCGGACAGGGAATTCTCACCCCTCCACTTT

D: NA
J: TRBJ1-6
size: NA
V: TRBV7-2
CDR3: CASSLDGSPGSPLHF
DNA: TGTGCCAGCAGCTTAGACGGGTCCCCAGGGTCACCCCTCCACTTT

D: NA
J: TRBJ1-4
size: NA
V: TRBV6-5
CDR3: CASTAGRGFDEKLFF
DNA: TGTGCCAGCACCGCGGGGAGGGGGTTTGATGAAAAACTGTTTTTT

D: TRBD1
J: TRBJ2-2
size: NA
V: TRBV2
CDR3: CASTLTGANTGELFF
DNA: TGTGCCAGCACCCTCACAGGGGCGAACACCGGGGAGCTGTTTTTT

D: NA
J: TRBJ1-6
size: NA
V: TRBV18
CDR3: CASSSAVTGESPLHF
DNA: TGTGCCAGCTCATCGGCAGTGACAGGCGAGTCACCCCTCCACTTT

D: NA
J: TRBJ2-2
size: few
V: TRBV3-1/TRBV3-2
CDR3: CASSQDSRRNTGELFF
DNA: TGTGCCAGCAGCCAAGATAGTCGGAGGAACACCGGGGAGCTGTTTTTT

D: NA
J: TRBJ1-2
size: NA
V: TRBV16
CDR3: CASSQNRAGYTF
DNA: TGTGCCAGCAGCCAAAACAGGGCCGGCTACACCTTC

D: NA
J: TRBJ1-1
size: NA
V: TRBV6-5
CDR3: CASEKIEAFF
DNA: TGTGCCAGCGAGAAAATTGAGGCTTTCTTT

D: TRBD2
J: TRBJ2-1
size: NA
V: TRBV7-9
CDR3: CASSLVLAGGGNEQFF
DNA: TGTGCCAGCAGCTTGGTGCTAGCGGGAGGGGGTAATGAGCAGTTCTTC

D: TRBD2
J: TRBJ2-3
size: NA
V: TRBV19
CDR3: CASSAGLAGGTDTQYF
DNA: TGTGCCAGTAGTGCTGGACTAGCGGGGGGCACAGATACGCAGTATTTT

D: TRBD1
J: TRBJ1-3
size: NA
V: TRBV18
CDR3: CASSLRDRVMGNTIYF
DNA: TGTGCCAGCTCACTTCGGGACAGGGTCATGGGAAACACCATATATTTT

D: NA
J: TRBJ1-1
size: NA
V: TRBV29-1
CDR3: CSVVAPGRDTEAFF
DNA: TGCAGCGTCGTGGCGCCGGGAAGGGACACTGAAGCTTTCTTT

D: NA
J: TRBJ2-7
size: NA
V: TRBV4-1
CDR3: CASSPLPTSYEQYF
DNA: TGCGCCAGCAGCCCTCTACCGACTTCCTACGAGCAGTACTTC

D: NA
J: TRBJ2-7
size: NA
V: TRBV5-4
CDR3: CASSLAGRVHEQYF
DNA: TGTGCCAGCAGCTTGGCCGGCAGGGTCCACGAGCAGTACTTC

D: NA
J: TRBJ1-2
size: NA
V: TRBV19
CDR3: CASRPTARDGYTF
DNA: TGTGCCAGTAGGCCGACAGCTCGGGATGGCTACACCTTC

D: NA
J: TRBJ1-2
size: few
V: TRBV3-1/TRBV3-2
CDR3: CASSPARIPNYGYTF
DNA: TGTGCCAGCAGCCCTGCGAGAATACCAAACTATGGCTACACCTTC

D: TRBD1
J: TRBJ2-7
size: NA
V: TRBV10-3
CDR3: CAISSRTGGEQYF
DNA: TGTGCCATCAGTAGCAGGACAGGGGGCGAGCAGTACTTC

D: TRBD1
J: TRBJ1-4
size: NA
V: TRBV6-5
CDR3: CASRETGFSLFF
DNA: TGTGCCAGCAGGGAGACAGGGTTTTCGCTGTTTTTT

D: TRBD2
J: TRBJ2-1
size: NA
V: TRBV19
CDR3: CASSIARTSDYNEQFF
DNA: TGTGCCAGTAGTATAGCGCGGACTAGCGACTACAATGAGCAGTTCTTC

D: TRBD1
J: TRBJ2-5
size: NA
V: TRBV4-1
CDR3: CASSSQGQGTETQYF
DNA: TGCGCCAGCAGCTCGCAGGGACAGGGAACAGAGACCCAGTACTTC

D: TRBD2
J: TRBJ2-1
size: once
V: TRBV7-9
CDR3: CASSLFGAGANEQFF
DNA: TGTGCCAGCAGCCTGTTCGGAGCGGGAGCCAATGAGCAGTTCTTC

D: TRBD1
J: TRBJ1-3
size: NA
V: TRBV4-3
CDR3: CASSSDPPGQGFRNTIYF
DNA: TGCGCCAGCAGCTCGGACCCCCCGGGACAGGGATTCCGAAACACCATATATTTT

D: NA
J: TRBJ2-7
size: NA
V: TRBV19
CDR3: CASSKRNSYEQYF
DNA: TGTGCCAGTAGTAAGCGGAACTCCTACGAGCAGTACTTC

D: TRBD1
J: TRBJ1-1
size: NA
V: TRBV5-5
CDR3: CASSLGDSFVNTEAFF
DNA: TGTGCCAGCAGCTTGGGGGACAGCTTCGTGAACACTGAAGCTTTCTTT

D: TRBD1
J: TRBJ1-2
size: few
V: TRBV19
CDR3: CASSILPGQGLGGYTF
DNA: TGTGCCAGTAGTATTCTCCCGGGACAGGGATTAGGTGGCTACACCTTC

D: TRBD1
J: TRBJ1-4
size: NA
V: TRBV9
CDR3: CASSVGQGWPSSEKLFF
DNA: TGTGCCAGCAGCGTAGGACAGGGATGGCCCTCTAGTGAAAAACTGTTTTTT

D: NA
J: TRBJ1-3
size: NA
V: TRBV30
CDR3: CAWSVWGLGNTIYF
DNA: TGTGCCTGGAGTGTATGGGGGCTAGGAAACACCATATATTTT

D: TRBD1
J: TRBJ1-3
size: once
V: TRBV2
CDR3: CASGRQGATSGNTIYF
DNA: TGTGCCAGCGGAAGACAGGGGGCCACCTCTGGAAACACCATATATTTT